The present T cell receptor (beta chain) was sequenced within a study of shared clonotypes between healthy human individuals (dated by TCRdb to the early 2020s). Describing the broader study: Three men and two women, aged 18 to 49 years, made up the cohort. For each donor, three plates each were used for CD4 naive and CD4 memory, two plates were used for CD8 naive, and one plate was used for CD8 memory. To estimate repertoire size and how much clonotypes are shared between individuals, the study performed deep sequencing of blood TCR repertoires from 4 to 6 healthy adults. To increase sequencing depth and limit assay-specific biases, different laboratories used diverse techniques to prepare libraries and sequence TCR repertoires. Each donor's leukapheresis produced roughly between roughly 0.85 and 10 billion PBMCs. What the work shows at the level of the full study, not this receptor alone: Even with the large sequencing depth, rarefaction of the sorted-subset datasets indicated that sequencing was incomplete. Sampling was restricted to blood, and TCR repertoires in tissues likely differ from the TCR repertoires found in blood. Pairwise subsampling indicated that sequencing depth was expected to affect the degree of clonotype sharing among donors. Compared with non-shared clonotypes, clonotypes shared by all four sorted-subset donors had higher generation probabilities. Naive subsets generally had larger estimated clonotype richness than memory subsets did. Across several donors, about 5% of naive CD4, approximately 3.6% of naive CD8, around 2.1% of memory CD4, and about 0.44% of memory CD8 clonotypes were shared. Because the study included a small number of donors, the genetic and exposure-history diversity represented was limited.

Worth noting for this clone: Its antigen has not been determined. The sample holds no much larger clone one base away, and base qualities are not on file.

Relative to germline, V is 1 base shorter and J is 2 bases shorter, with 11 bases between their ends. Including the terminal cysteine and phenylalanine, the CDR3 comprises 15 residues. Kept here is only the CDR3 DNA, which spans 45 bases and is read in frame from base 1. The germline V gene supplies CDR1 SGHVS and CDR2 FQNEAQ. For the CD8 naive samples, CD45RO-negative cells were positively selected for CCR7, yielding a CD45RA+CCR7+ population from which TemRA cells were excluded. Donors were healthy HIV-negative adults with no recently reported acute infections or vaccinations. Only Caucasian adults living in Nashville, Tennessee, USA were represented among the donors. Blood was collected by leukapheresis, and PBMCs were isolated by Ficoll-Histopaque density gradient centrifugation and then cryopreserved in liquid nitrogen vapor phase. Analytical flow cytometry was used to check the purity and quantity of every magnetically sorted T cell population. Genomic DNA was isolated from every sorted fraction and measured by UV absorbance on a Nanodrop 2000c.

Using the deep immunoSEQ assay, multiplex PCR amplified TCR CDR3 regions from genomic DNA. Extracted genomic DNA from each cell subset was spread evenly across all wells of several immunoSEQ 96-well plates, with each plate serving as a replicate. For sorted subsets, each replicate PCR was loaded with roughly 200 ng genomic DNA, equivalent to about 30,000 T cell genomes. Purified libraries were measured with a Qubit 3.0 fluorometer, size-checked on a Bioanalyzer 2100, and measured again with the KAPA Library Quantification kit. A separate single-read 150-cycle Illumina NextSeq 550 flow cell was used to sequence each immunoSEQ 96-well plate. The published analysis was carried out like this. The immunoSEQ output contained only junctional sequences without quality scores, so filtering could not match that applied to full-length reads. To assign V/J genes and CDR3, sequences were annotated against IMGT germline references using PyIR, a Python wrapper for IgBLAST v1.9. Reads with weak V/J assignments (E-value above 1e-6), missing CDR3, stop codons, out-of-frame junctions, or ambiguous translated residues were removed. V3J clonotypes were defined as sequences sharing an identical inferred V gene, J gene, and CDR3 amino acid sequence. To compute the percentage overlap between repertoires, the number of shared unique clonotypes was divided by the size of the smaller repertoire. RTK rarefaction, the Chao1 estimator, and Recon v2.1 estimates of unobserved clonotypes were used to assess repertoire richness. Generation probabilities for all TCRbeta clonotypes obtained by the gDNA method from a few donors were computed using OLGA. TCRdb carries this immuneACCESS record with in-frame sequences only. Its versions omit some clonotypes, under half of them owing to an unresolved V gene in the studies checked, with the rest unexplained. V and J calls and clone size are copied from that table; D and trimming were computed from the DNA. This sample comprises about 1.9 million clones, just under 95% of them detected only once. In total, the top ten clones hold about 1.7% of the sample.

This TCR was sampled from a man aged 18 to 30 in good health. Some clones in this sample may be carry-over from other donors' samples. The sequenced material came from naive CD8+ T cells from PBMCs. According to the study, the label for this sample's cell subset or site signals: CD45RA+CCR7+. Recombination connected TRBV7-8 to TRBJ1-1, and the D gene may be TRBD1, 5 bases matching. The nucleotide sequence reads as follows: TGTGCCAGCAGCTTAGATACGGGGCGTAACACTGAAGCTTTCTTT. Translated, it reads CASSLDTGRNTEAFF.